Sequencing of this T cell receptor (beta chain) was carried out in a study of response to subunit inactivated influenza vaccine (dated by TCRdb to the late 2010s). In terms of the full investigation: Deep quantitative profiling of the T cell receptor repertoire was used in the study to follow responses to a trivalent subunit inactivated influenza vaccine. What the authors observed across the whole study: The authors proposed that each seasonal influenza vaccination may bring in only a limited number of new T cells.

CDR1 and CDR2 are drawn from the germline V gene: MDHEN, SYDVKM. Its CDR3 holds 15 amino acids, cysteine through phenylalanine. The entry retains the CDR3 DNA only, 45 bases that are in frame from base 1. Trimming costs V 2 bases and J 7 bases, and their ends lie 17 bases apart. Library creation used RT-PCR. The run used an Illumina HiSeq 2500. The public sequencing data were trimmed at Q25 with fastp and processed into clonotypes with MiXCR by TCRdb, which kept only in-frame beta chains. All rows with the same CDR3 protein become a single entry with the most common DNA and genes. A total of more than 450,000 distinct CDR3 sequences appear in this sample, about 11% of them only once. Of the sample, approximately 9.9% falls within the top ten clones. A word on this clonotype: Its antigen has not been determined. No base quality values were provided; no much bigger clone lies one nucleotide off.

These data were likewise used in another study, on T cells expressing NK-cell markers. The second study also describes: TCR beta cDNA libraries were made by 5'RACE template switching that added a universal primer site and unique molecular identifiers. TCR beta-chain repertoires were profiled in sorted CD3+CD56+NKG2C+, CD3+CD56+NKG2C- and CD3+CD56-NKG2C+ T-cell subsets from several donors. Among the eight sequenced donors, seven were HCMV-seropositive and one was HCMV-seronegative. In several experiments an anti-gammadeltaTCR antibody was added to restrict sorting to alphabetaTCR-expressing T cells. In a handful of donors, the dominant CD3+CD56+NKG2C+ clonotypes were among the top 10 CD8+ clonotypes and accounted for roughly 1.0-7.5% of CD8+ T cells. Those dominant clonotypes were again the most abundant among CD3+CD56-NKG2C+ cells in a few donors, at about 25-65%. Whether the expanded NKG2C-expressing T cell clones were specific for HCMV antigens remained unclear. Randomly selected healthy volunteers, three men and five women, were used as the eight sequenced donors. HCMV serostatus was determined by detecting HCMV-specific IgG in serum with a commercial ELISA kit. Ficoll density gradient centrifugation was used to isolate peripheral blood mononuclear cells from blood. For about 6 donors, bulk peripheral blood T-cell repertoires were additionally sequenced from unsorted PBMC. cDNA synthesis was primed from the TCR beta constant segment, followed by two successive PCR amplification steps. Libraries were sequenced as 2 x 150 bp reads on Illumina HiSeq 2000/2500, MiSeq or NextSeq. MIGEC handled demultiplexing of the reads and grouping by UMI, while MiTCR was used to assemble and quantify clonotypes. Only TCR cDNA sequences supported by at least two reads were kept to exclude erroneous sequences. The tcR package was used for downstream repertoire analysis, with clonotypes matched between fractions based on CDR3 nucleotide sequence plus V segment. VDJmatch was used to annotate antigen specificity against VDJdb, with one amino acid substitution in CDR3 permitted.

The receptor was derived from a man in his fifties who received an inactivated influenza vaccine. Donor details come from another sample of the same person, matched by shared clones. Recombination linked TRBV28 to TRBJ1-2, with no D gene named confidently. Sequences were derived from PBMCs from blood, sampled on the day of vaccination. The DNA sequence is as follows: TGTGCCAGCAGTTTACAGCCCCGGGCTGGCAGTGGCTACACCTTC. Translation gives CASSLQPRAGSGYTF.